One sample yielded the 5 T cell receptor beta chains listed below, sequenced in a study of blood T cell repertoires in COVID-19. Generated by immunoSEQ multiplex PCR, the TCRdb table keeps only in-frame clones and is missing some. The data contain a few hundred thousand clones, around 86% of them seen just once; the ten biggest clones take up roughly a tenth. The sample was peripheral blood. Receptors were obtained from a woman between 45 and 60 years old with COVID-19, enrolled during active disease.

The chain has TRBV5-6 and TRBJ2-7; possibly TRBD2 for D (6 bases). V dropped 4 bases and J dropped 2 bases, with 10 bases sitting between them. CDR3 length equals 13 residues. Germline CDR1 and CDR2: SGHDT and YYEEEE. The CDR3 coding sequence is TGTGCCAGCAGCGCCACGGGAGCCTACGAGCAGTACGTC. It specifies CASSATGAYEQYV.

The chain joins TRBV10-1 to TRBJ1-3, with 7 bases identical to TRBD1. The junction had 3 bases not matched to a gene; V was cut back by 9 bases and J by 4 bases. Germline lookup yields CDR1 WNHNN and CDR2 SYGVQD (reference sequence). CDR3 length: 12 amino acids. This chain's CDR3 is CASRDSGNTIYF. The CDR3 DNA reads as TGCGCCAGTCGGGACAGCGGAAACACCATATATTTT.

This sequence joins TRBV10-1 and TRBJ1-1; TRBD1 aligns across 8 bases. The junction had 0 bases not matched to a gene; V was cut back by 2 bases and J by 4 bases. Per germline, CDR1 WNHNN and CDR2 SYGVQD (reference sequence). The CDR3 loop spans 13 amino acids. The CDR3 is CASSEGQGTEAFF. For the CDR3, the DNA is TGCGCCAGCAGTGAGGGACAGGGCACTGAAGCTTTCTTT.

The J gene is TRBJ2-3, the V gene TRBV12-5; tentative D call: TRBD1 (8 bases). CDR3 length equals 16 residues. The V gene's germline CDR1 is LGHNT and CDR2 FRNRAP. V was clipped by 1 base and J by 4 bases, with 15 bases between them. The CDR3 sequence is CASGLARQGRADTQYF. The CDR3 bases are TGTGCTAGTGGTTTGGCACGACAGGGGAGGGCAGATACGCAGTATTTT. Looking up the rest from reference TRBV12-5 and TRBJ2-3 gives the full variable domain: DARVTQTPRHKVTEMGQEVTMRCQPILGHNTVFWYRQTMMQGLELLAYFRNRAPLDDSGMPKDRFSAEMPDATLATLKIQPSEPRDSAVYFCASGLARQGRADTQYFGPGTRLTVL.

V usage is TRBV30 and J usage is TRBJ2-5; 10 bases align to TRBD2. V shed 2 bases and J 2 bases; nucleotides not matched to a gene: 11. The CDR3 is 17 residues long. The V gene's germline CDR1 is GTSNPN and CDR2 SVGIG (reference sequence). CDR3 loop: CAWSPGSGGARQETQYF. The CDR3 DNA reads as TGTGCCTGGAGTCCGGGGAGCGGGGGGGCTCGGCAAGAGACCCAGTACTTC.